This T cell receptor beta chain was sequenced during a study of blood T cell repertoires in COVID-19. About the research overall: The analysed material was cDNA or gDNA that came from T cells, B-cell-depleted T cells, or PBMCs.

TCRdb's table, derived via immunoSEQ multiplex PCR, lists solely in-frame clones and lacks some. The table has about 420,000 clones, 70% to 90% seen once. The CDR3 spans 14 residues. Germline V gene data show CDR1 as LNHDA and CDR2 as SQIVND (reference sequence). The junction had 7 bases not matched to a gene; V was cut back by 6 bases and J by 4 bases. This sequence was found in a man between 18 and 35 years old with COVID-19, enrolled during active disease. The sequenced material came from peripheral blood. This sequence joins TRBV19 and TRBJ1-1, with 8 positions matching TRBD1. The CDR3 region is CASRAGQGGTEAFF. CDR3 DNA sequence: TGTGCCAGTAGGGCTGGACAGGGCGGCACTGAAGCTTTCTTT.